This section outlines one TCR beta chain sequence together with its context. Antigen: not known. CDR1 and CDR2 from the germline V gene are DFQATT and SNEGSKA (reference sequence). V shed 5 bases and J shed 6 bases, with 7 bases lying between them. This CDR3 spans 11 amino acids. This specimen comes from a study of Graves' ophthalmopathy and Graves' hyperthyroidism. The study's findings and limits: Separation of ophthalmopathy from stable hyperthyroidism was achieved by a 13-signature model, at roughly 88% sensitivity and approximately 81% specificity. The blood repertoire also included most expanded thyroid clonotypes above 0.001 frequency. The model flagged ophthalmopathy progression at roughly 71% sensitivity and around 72% specificity.

Each hyperthyroidism patient was newly diagnosed, with under 2 months' duration, and aged 18 to 65. Investigators amplified TCR beta CDR3 regions from RNA transcripts. The workflow started with a first-round RT-PCR run with HTBI primers and then moved on to a second-round multiplex PCR. TCRdb reprocessed the multiplex PCR reads with MiXCR, giving one entry per CDR3 protein. The table includes over a million distinct CDR3 sequences, about 38% detected once. The source of this sequence is an adult man with Graves' hyperthyroidism. The gene calls are TRBV20-1 and TRBJ2-2; no reliable D call. Specimen: peripheral blood or thyroid tissue (not recorded which). For the CDR3, the DNA is TGCAGTGCTCCTAGGGCCGGGGAGCTGTTTTTT. Its translation is CSAPRAGELFF.